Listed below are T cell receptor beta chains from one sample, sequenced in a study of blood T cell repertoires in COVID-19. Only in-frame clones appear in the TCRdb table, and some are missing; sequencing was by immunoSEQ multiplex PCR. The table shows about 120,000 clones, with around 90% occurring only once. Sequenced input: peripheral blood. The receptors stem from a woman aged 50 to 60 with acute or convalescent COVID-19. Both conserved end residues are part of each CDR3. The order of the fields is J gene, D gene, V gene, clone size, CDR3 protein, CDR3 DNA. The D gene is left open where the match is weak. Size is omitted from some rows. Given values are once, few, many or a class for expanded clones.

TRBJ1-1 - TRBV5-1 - CASSLRWNTEAFF TGCGCCAGCAGCTTACGGTGGAACACTGAAGCTTTCTTT
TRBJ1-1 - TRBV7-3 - CASSLGRVFNTEAFF TGTGCCAGCAGCTTAGGTCGCGTTTTTAACACTGAAGCTTTCTTT
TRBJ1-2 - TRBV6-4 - CASSDSAGAGYGYTF TGTGCCAGCAGTGACTCTGCGGGGGCTGGATATGGCTACACCTTC
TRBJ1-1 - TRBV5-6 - CASSLAVDTEAFF TGTGCCAGCAGCTTGGCAGTTGACACTGAAGCTTTCTTT
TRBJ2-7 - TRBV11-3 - CASSSGLYEQYF TGTGCCAGCAGCTCGGGACTCTACGAGCAGTACTTC
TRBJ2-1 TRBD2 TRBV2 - CASLSGRDYNEQFF TGTGCCAGCCTTAGCGGGAGGGATTACAATGAGCAGTTCTTC
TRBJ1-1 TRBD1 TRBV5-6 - CASSFDRESNTEAFF TGTGCCAGCAGCTTTGACAGGGAGTCGAACACTGAAGCTTTCTTT
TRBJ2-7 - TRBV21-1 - CASSKDVRLAGSSFYEQYF TGTGCCAGCAGCAAAGACGTGAGACTAGCGGGGTCAAGCTTCTACGAGCAGTACTTC
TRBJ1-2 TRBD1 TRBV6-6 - CASQGANYGYTF TGTGCCAGCCAGGGGGCTAACTATGGCTACACCTTC
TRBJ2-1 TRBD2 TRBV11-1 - CASSLAGGMLGEQFF TGTGCCAGCAGCCTAGCGGGGGGGATGCTCGGTGAGCAGTTCTTC
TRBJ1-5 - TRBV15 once CATRRDIVGNNQPQHF TGTGCCACCAGAAGGGACATAGTAGGAAACAATCAGCCCCAGCATTTT
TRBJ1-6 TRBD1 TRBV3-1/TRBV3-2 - CASSQTGDNSPLHF TGTGCCAGCAGCCAAACAGGGGATAATTCACCCCTCCACTTT
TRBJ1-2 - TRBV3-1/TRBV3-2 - CASSQDLFVSSYGYTF TGTGCCAGCAGCCAAGACCTCTTTGTCTCGAGCTATGGCTACACCTTC
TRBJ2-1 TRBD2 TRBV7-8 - CASSRAGVLNEQFF TGTGCCAGCAGTCGAGCGGGAGTTCTAAATGAGCAGTTCTTC
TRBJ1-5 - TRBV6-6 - CASRQVERQPQHF TGTGCCAGCAGACAGGTTGAGCGTCAGCCCCAGCATTTT
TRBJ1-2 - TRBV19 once CASSIDSLYGYTF TGTGCCAGTAGTATCGACAGCCTCTATGGCTACACCTTC
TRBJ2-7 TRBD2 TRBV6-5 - CASSPAGGEQYF TGTGCCAGCAGTCCGGCGGGGGGGGAGCAGTACTTC
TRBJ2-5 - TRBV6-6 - CAATTRGYQETQYF TGTGCCGCCACCACAAGAGGATATCAAGAGACCCAGTACTTC
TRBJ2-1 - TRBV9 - CASSARVRDEQFF TGTGCCAGCAGCGCCCGGGTCCGAGATGAGCAGTTCTTC
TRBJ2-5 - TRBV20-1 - CSIRVETQYF TGCAGTATCAGGGTGGAGACCCAGTACTTC
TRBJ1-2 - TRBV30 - CAWRLPGWEYGYTF TGTGCCTGGAGGCTCCCGGGGTGGGAGTATGGCTACACCTTC
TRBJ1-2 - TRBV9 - CASSVENPGGLGGYTF TGTGCCAGCAGCGTAGAAAATCCCGGAGGCCTTGGCGGCTACACCTTC
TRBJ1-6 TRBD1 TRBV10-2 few CASRTGAGNSPLHF TGCGCCAGCAGGACAGGGGCCGGTAATTCACCCCTCCACTTT
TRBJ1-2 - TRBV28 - CASSFPRSQGYGYTF TGTGCCAGCAGTTTCCCTAGGTCTCAGGGCTATGGCTACACCTTC
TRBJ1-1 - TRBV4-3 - CASSPQRGYTEAFF TGCGCCAGCAGCCCCCAACGCGGGTACACTGAAGCTTTCTTT
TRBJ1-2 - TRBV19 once CVSGRSNYGYTF TGTGTTTCAGGCCGCTCTAACTATGGCTACACCTTC